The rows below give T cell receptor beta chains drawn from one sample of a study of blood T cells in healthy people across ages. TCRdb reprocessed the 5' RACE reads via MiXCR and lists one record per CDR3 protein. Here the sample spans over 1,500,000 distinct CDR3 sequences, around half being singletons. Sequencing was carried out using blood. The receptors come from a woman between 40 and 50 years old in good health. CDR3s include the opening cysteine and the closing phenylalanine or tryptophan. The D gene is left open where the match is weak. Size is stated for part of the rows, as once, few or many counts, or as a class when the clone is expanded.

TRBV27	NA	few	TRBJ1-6	CASRQDSYNSPLHF	TGTGCCAGCAGACAGGACAGCTATAATTCACCCCTCCACTTT
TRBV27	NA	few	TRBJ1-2	CASRDSPYGYTF	TGTGCCAGCAGGGACAGCCCCTATGGCTACACCTTC
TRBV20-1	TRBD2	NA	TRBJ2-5	CSARGNSGLGQETQYF	TGCAGTGCTAGAGGAAACTCGGGACTAGGCCAAGAGACCCAGTACTTC
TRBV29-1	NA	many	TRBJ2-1	CSVGDYEQFF	TGCAGCGTTGGTGACTATGAGCAGTTCTTC
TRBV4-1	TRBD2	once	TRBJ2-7	CASSPNVLAGGRNEQYF	TGCGCCAGCAGCCCCAACGTTCTAGCGGGGGGGAGGAACGAGCAGTACTTC
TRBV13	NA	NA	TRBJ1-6	CASSSGGRNSPLHF	TGTGCCAGCAGTTCAGGTGGCAGGAATTCACCCCTCCACTTT
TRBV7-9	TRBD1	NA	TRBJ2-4	CASSQPGTGGAKNIQYF	TGTGCCAGCAGCCAACCCGGGACAGGGGGGGCCAAAAACATTCAGTACTTC
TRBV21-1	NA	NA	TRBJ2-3	CASSNWTGYTDTQYF	TGTGCCAGCAGCAACTGGACAGGATACACAGATACGCAGTATTTT
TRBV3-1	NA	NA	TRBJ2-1	CASSQGQHWNEQFF	TGTGCCAGCAGCCAAGGGCAGCATTGGAATGAGCAGTTCTTC
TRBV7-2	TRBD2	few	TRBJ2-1	CASQGRGAAFYNEQFF	TGTGCCAGCCAGGGGCGGGGGGCCGCTTTCTACAATGAGCAGTTCTTC
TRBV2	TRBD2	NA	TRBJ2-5	CASTSSSGGAQETQYF	TGTGCCAGCACGTCCTCTAGCGGGGGGGCCCAAGAGACCCAGTACTTC
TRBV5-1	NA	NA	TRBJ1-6	CASSFRESSYNSPLHF	TGCGCCAGCAGCTTCCGAGAGAGCTCCTATAATTCACCCCTCCACTTT
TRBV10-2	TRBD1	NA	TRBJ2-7	CASRVGTGDYEQYF	TGCGCCAGCAGAGTCGGGACAGGGGACTACGAGCAGTACTTC
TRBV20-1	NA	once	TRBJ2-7	CSYTSRPGYEQYF	TGCAGCTATACTTCGAGGCCCGGCTACGAGCAGTACTTC
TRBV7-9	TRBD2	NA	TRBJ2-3	CASSLPSPGLAGNTDTQYF	TGTGCCAGCAGCTTACCGTCCCCAGGACTAGCGGGGAACACAGATACGCAGTATTTT
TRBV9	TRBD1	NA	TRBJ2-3	CASSAETGSKCGSTDTQYF	TGTGCCAGCAGCGCTGAGACAGGGTCGAAATGTGGTAGCACAGATACGCAGTATTTT
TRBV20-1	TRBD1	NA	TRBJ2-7	CSANPGQDRTYEQYF	TGCAGTGCTAACCCTGGACAGGACCGAACCTACGAGCAGTACTTC
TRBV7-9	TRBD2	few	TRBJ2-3	CASSHRTSGGRDTQYF	TGTGCCAGCAGCCACCGGACTAGCGGGGGTAGGGATACGCAGTATTTT
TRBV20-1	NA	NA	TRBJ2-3	CSASRRTDTQYF	TGCAGTGCTAGCAGGCGCACAGATACGCAGTATTTT
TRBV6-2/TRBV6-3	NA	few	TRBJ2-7	CASSYSFLVGEQYF	TGTGCCAGCAGTTACTCGTTCCTCGTTGGCGAGCAGTACTTC
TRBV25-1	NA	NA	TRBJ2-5	CASSRKGGRETQYF	TGTGCCAGCAGTCGAAAGGGGGGTCGGGAGACCCAGTACTTC
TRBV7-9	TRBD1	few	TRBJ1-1	CATQDRATEAFF	TGTGCCACCCAGGACAGGGCCACTGAAGCTTTCTTT
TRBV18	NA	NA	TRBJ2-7	CASSPPGRLSSYEQYF	TGTGCCAGCTCACCGCCGGGCAGATTAAGCTCCTACGAGCAGTACTTC
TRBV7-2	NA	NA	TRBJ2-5	CASSLGLTAQQETQYF	TGTGCCAGCAGCTTAGGCCTGACAGCGCAACAAGAGACCCAGTACTTC
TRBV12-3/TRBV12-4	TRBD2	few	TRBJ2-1	CASSLSGGEVEQFF	TGTGCCAGCAGTTTAAGCGGGGGGGAGGTTGAGCAGTTCTTC
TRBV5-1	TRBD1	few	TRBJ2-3	CASSPNRGRDTQYF	TGCGCCAGCAGCCCGAACAGGGGGCGAGATACGCAGTATTTT
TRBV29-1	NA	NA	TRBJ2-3	CSVDVGTDTQYF	TGCAGCGTTGACGTGGGCACAGATACGCAGTATTTT
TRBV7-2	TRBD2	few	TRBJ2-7	CASSLASGSGGLTYEQYF	TGTGCCAGCAGCTTAGCGAGCGGTAGCGGGGGGCTTACCTACGAGCAGTACTTC
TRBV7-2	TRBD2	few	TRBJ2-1	CASSARGEQFF	TGTGCCAGCAGCGCGCGGGGGGAGCAGTTCTTC
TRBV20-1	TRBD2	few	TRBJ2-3	CSATPRWASGGYTDTQYF	TGCAGTGCTACTCCGCGGTGGGCTAGCGGGGGGTACACAGATACGCAGTATTTT
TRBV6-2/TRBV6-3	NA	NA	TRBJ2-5	CASSRGAGEYF	TGTGCCAGCAGTCGCGGTGCAGGGGAGTACTTC
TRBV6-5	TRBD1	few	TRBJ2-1	CASSRDRGLGNEQFF	TGTGCCAGCAGTCGGGACAGGGGGCTCGGCAATGAGCAGTTCTTC
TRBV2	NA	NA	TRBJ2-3	CASSELRVFQGVDTQYF	TGTGCCAGCAGTGAACTTCGTGTCTTTCAAGGGGTAGATACGCAGTATTTT
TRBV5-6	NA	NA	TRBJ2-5	CASSLAARRQTQYF	TGTGCCAGCAGCTTGGCGGCTAGGAGGCAGACCCAGTACTTC
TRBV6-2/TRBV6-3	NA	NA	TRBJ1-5	CASSYLGAPQHF	TGTGCCAGCAGTTATCTGGGGGCCCCCCAGCATTTT
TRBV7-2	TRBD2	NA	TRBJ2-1	CASSQPGGGEQFF	TGTGCCAGCAGCCAACCGGGGGGGGGTGAGCAGTTCTTC
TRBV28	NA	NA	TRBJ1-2	CASRGTPSFNYGYTF	TGTGCCAGCAGAGGAACCCCGTCTTTTAACTATGGCTACACCTTC
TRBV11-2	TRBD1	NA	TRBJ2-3	CASSSTGAPTDTQYF	TGTGCCAGCAGTTCCACAGGGGCCCCCACAGATACGCAGTATTTT
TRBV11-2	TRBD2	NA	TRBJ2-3	CASSFTSGEDTQYF	TGTGCCAGCAGCTTTACTAGCGGGGAAGATACGCAGTATTTT
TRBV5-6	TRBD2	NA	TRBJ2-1	CASSLSGGHSQYNEQFF	TGTGCCAGCAGCCTTAGCGGGGGCCACTCCCAGTACAATGAGCAGTTCTTC
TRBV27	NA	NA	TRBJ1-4	CASSLGRLSATNEKLFF	TGTGCCAGCAGTCTCGGACGACTATCTGCAACTAATGAAAAACTGTTTTTT
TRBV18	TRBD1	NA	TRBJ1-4	CASSPGQVSEKLFF	TGTGCCAGCTCACCCGGACAGGTTTCCGAAAAACTGTTTTTT
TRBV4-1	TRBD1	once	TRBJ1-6	CASSQEPGGSSPLHF	TGCGCCAGCAGCCAAGAACCAGGGGGCAGTTCACCCCTCCACTTT
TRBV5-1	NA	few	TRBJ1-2	CASSLTPAGDYGYTF	TGCGCCAGCAGCTTGACGCCCGCAGGGGACTATGGCTACACCTTC
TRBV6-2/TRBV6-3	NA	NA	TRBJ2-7	CASKGPNSYKQYF	TGTGCCAGCAAGGGCCCAAACTCCTACAAGCAGTACTTC
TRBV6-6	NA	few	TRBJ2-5	CASTPWASETQYF	TGTGCCAGCACACCGTGGGCGTCGGAGACCCAGTACTTC
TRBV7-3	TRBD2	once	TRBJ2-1	CASIQTGGGEQFF	TGTGCCAGCATCCAAACGGGGGGTGGTGAGCAGTTCTTC
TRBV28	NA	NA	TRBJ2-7	CASSSEAAPRSEQYF	TGTGCCAGCAGCTCGGAGGCAGCCCCACGCAGCGAGCAGTACTTC
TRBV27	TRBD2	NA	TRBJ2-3	CASSPPSGGPPTDTQYF	TGTGCCAGCAGTCCCCCTAGCGGGGGGCCTCCCACAGATACGCAGTATTTT
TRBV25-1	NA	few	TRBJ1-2	CASSESQGVGYTF	TGTGCCAGCAGTGAATCACAAGGTGTTGGCTACACCTTC
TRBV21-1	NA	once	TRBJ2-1	CASSKRRLAGAPSSYNEQFF	TGTGCCAGCAGTAAAAGGCGGCTAGCGGGGGCCCCAAGCTCCTACAATGAGCAGTTCTTC
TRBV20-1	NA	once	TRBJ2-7	CSASRASRNNEQYF	TGCAGTGCTAGCCGGGCAAGTAGAAACAATGAGCAGTACTTC
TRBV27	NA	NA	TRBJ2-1	CASSPHLGAYNEQFF	TGTGCCAGCAGTCCGCATCTTGGGGCCTACAATGAGCAGTTCTTC
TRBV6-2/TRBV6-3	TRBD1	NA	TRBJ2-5	CASSYIGQGTNEQYF	TGTGCCAGCAGTTATATTGGACAGGGGACCAATGAGCAGTACTTC
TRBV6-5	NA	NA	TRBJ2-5	CASSYDPQGIRETQYF	TGTGCCAGCAGTTACGACCCCCAGGGGATTCGGGAGACCCAGTACTTC
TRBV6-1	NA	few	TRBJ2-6	CASSGGIGTLNWGANVLTF	TGTGCCAGCAGTGGCGGAATAGGGACTCTGAACTGGGGGGCCAACGTCCTGACTTTC
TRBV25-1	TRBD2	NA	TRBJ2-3	CASSARTSGTRDTQYF	TGTGCCAGCAGTGCCCGGACTAGCGGGACCCGAGATACGCAGTATTTT
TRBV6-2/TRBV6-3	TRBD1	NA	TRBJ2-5	CASSYRGRVETQYF	TGTGCCAGCAGTTACAGGGGGCGCGTAGAGACCCAGTACTTC